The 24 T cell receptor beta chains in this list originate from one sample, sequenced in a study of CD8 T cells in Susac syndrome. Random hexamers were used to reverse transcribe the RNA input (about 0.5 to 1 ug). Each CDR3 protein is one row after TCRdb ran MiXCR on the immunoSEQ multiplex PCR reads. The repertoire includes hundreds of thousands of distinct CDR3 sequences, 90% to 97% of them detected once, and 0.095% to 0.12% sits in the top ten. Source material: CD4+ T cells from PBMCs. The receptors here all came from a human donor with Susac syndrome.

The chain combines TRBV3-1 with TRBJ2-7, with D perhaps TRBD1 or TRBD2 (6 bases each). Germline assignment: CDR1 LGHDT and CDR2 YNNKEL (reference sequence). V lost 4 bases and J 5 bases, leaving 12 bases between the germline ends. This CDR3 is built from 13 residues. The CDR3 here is CASSPEGGHEQYF. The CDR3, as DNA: TGTGCCAGCAGCCCAGAGGGGGGCCACGAGCAGTACTTC.

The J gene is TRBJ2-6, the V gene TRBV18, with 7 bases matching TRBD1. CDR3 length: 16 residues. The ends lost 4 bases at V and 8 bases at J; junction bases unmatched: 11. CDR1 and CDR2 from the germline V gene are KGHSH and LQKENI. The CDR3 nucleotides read TGTGCCAGCTCACAAGGCGCCGGGACAGCCTCCAACGTCCTGACTTTC. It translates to CASSQGAGTASNVLTF.

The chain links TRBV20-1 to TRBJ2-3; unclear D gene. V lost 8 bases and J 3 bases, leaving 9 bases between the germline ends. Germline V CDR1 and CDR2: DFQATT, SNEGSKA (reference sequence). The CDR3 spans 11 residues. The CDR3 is CSQETTDTQYF. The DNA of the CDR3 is TGCAGTCAAGAGACGACAGATACGCAGTATTTT.

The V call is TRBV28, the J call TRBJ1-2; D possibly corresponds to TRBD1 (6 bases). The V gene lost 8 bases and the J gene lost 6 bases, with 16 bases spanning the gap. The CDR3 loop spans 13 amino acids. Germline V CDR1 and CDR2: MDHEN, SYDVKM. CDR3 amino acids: CASVTTGLHGYTF. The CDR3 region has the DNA TGTGCCAGCGTGACAACAGGGTTGCATGGCTACACCTTC.

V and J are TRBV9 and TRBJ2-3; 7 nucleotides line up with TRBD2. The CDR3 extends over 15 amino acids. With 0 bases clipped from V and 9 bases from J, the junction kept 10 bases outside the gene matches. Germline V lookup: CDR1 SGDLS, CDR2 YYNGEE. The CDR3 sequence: CASSVGGRATPTQYF. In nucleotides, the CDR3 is TGTGCCAGCAGCGTAGGTGGGAGGGCGACTCCCACGCAGTATTTT. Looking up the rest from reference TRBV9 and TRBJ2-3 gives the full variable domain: DSGVTQTPKHLITATGQRVTLRCSPRSGDLSVYWYQQSLDQGLQFLIQYYNGEERAKGNILERFSAQQFPDLHSELNLSSLELGDSALYFCASSVGGRATPTQYFGPGTRLTVL.

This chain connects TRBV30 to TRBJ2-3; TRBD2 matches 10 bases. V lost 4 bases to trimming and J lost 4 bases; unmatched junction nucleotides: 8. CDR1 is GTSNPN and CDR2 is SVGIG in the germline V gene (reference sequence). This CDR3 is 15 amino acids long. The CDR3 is CAWNLAGAGPDTQYF. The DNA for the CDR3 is TGTGCCTGGAACCTAGCGGGAGCAGGCCCAGATACGCAGTATTTT.

DNA for the CDR3: TGTGCCAGCTCACTTGCAGAGCGCGCTGAAGCTTTCTTT. It is translated as CASSLAERAEAFF. The J gene is TRBJ1-1, the V gene TRBV18; D gene ambiguous. V was cut by 4 bases and J by 6 bases, with 12 bases left in between. The CDR3 spans 13 residues. Germline CDR1 and CDR2: KGHSH and LQKENI.

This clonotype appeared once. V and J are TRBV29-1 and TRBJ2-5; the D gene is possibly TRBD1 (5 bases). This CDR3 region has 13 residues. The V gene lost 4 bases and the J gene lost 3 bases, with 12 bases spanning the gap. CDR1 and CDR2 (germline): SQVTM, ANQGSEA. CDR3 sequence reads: CSVGADRKETQYF. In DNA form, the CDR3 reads TGCAGCGTTGGGGCAGACAGAAAAGAGACCCAGTACTTC.

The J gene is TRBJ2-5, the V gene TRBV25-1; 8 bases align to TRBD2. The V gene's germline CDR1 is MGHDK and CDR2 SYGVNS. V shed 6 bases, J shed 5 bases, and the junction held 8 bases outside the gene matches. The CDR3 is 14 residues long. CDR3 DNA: TGTGCCAGCAGCTTAACGGGAGGGACGGAGACCCAGTACTTC. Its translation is CASSLTGGTETQYF.

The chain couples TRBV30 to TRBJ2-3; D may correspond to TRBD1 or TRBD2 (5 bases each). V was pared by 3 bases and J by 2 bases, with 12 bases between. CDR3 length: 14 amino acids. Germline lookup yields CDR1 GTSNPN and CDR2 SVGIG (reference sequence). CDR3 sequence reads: CAWREGTFTDTQYF. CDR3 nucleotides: TGTGCCTGGAGAGAGGGGACCTTCACAGATACGCAGTATTTT.

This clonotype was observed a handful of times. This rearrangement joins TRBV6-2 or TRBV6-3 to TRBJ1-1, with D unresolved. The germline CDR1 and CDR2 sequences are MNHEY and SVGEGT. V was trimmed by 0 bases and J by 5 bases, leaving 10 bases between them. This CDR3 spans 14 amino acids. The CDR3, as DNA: TGTGCCAGCAGTTACTCGGGTGGATGGACTGAAGCTTTCTTT. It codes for CASSYSGGWTEAFF.

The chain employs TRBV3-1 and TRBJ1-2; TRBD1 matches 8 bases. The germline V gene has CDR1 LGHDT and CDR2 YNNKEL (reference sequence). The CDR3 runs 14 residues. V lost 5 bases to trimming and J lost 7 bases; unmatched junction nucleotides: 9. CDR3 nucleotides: TGTGCCAGCAGCTTTACCGACAGGGGCTTTGGCTACACCTTC. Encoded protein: CASSFTDRGFGYTF.

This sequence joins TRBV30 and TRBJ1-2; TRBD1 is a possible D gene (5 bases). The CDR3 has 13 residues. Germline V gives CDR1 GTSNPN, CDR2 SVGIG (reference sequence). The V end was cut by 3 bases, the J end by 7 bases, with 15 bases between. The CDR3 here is CAWRDQWGSGYTF. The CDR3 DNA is TGTGCCTGGAGGGACCAGTGGGGGTCTGGCTACACCTTC.

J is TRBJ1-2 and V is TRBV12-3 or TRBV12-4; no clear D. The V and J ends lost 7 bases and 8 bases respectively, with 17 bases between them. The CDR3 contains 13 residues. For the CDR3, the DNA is TGTGCCAGCACCAAAGGAGACCGGTGGGGCTACACCTTC. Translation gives CASTKGDRWGYTF.

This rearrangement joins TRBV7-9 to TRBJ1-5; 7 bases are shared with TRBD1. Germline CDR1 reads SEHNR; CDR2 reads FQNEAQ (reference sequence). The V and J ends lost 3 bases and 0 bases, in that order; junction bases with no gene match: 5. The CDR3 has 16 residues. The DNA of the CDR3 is TGTGCCAGCAGCTTTTCAGGGGGATTTAGCAATCAGCCCCAGCATTTT. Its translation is CASSFSGGFSNQPQHF. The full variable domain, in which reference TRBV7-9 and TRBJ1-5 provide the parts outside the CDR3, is DTGVSQNPRHKITKRGQNVTFRCDPISEHNRLYWYRQTLGQGPEFLTYFQNEAQLEKSRLLSDRFSAERPKGSFSTLEIQRTEQGDSAMYLCASSFSGGFSNQPQHFGDGTRLSIL.

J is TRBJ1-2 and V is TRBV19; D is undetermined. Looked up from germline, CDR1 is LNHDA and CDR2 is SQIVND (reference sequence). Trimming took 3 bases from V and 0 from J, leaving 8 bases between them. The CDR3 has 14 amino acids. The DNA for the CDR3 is TGTGCCAGTAGTATGTGGGCCTCTAACTATGGCTACACCTTC. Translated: CASSMWASNYGYTF. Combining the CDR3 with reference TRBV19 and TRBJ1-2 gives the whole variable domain DGGITQSPKYLFRKEGQNVTLSCEQNLNHDAMYWYRQDPGQGLRLIYYSQIVNDFQKGDIAEGYSVSREKKESFPLTVTSAQKNPTAFYLCASSMWASNYGYTFGSGTRLTVV.

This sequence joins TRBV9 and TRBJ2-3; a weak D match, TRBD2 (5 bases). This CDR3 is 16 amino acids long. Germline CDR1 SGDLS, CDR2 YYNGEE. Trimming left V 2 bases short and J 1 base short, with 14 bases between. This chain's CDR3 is CASSVGATVGTDTQYF. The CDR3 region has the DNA TGTGCCAGCAGCGTGGGAGCGACGGTCGGCACAGATACGCAGTATTTT.

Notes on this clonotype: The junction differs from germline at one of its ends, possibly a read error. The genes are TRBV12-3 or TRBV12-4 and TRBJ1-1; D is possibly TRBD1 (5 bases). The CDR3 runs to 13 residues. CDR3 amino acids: CASSFGGNPEAFF. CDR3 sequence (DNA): TGTGCCAGCTCCTTTGGGGGGAACCCTGAAGCTTTCTTT.

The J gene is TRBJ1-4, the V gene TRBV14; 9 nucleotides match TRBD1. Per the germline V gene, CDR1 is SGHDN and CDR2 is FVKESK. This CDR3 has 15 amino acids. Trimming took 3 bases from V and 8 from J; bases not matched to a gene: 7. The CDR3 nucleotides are TGTGCCAGCAGCCAGACAGGGGGAACTTCAGAAAAACTGTTTTTT. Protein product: CASSQTGGTSEKLFF. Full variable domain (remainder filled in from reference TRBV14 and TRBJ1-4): EAGVTQFPSHSVIEKGQTVTLRCDPISGHDNLYWYRRVMGKEIKFLLHFVKESKQDESGMPNNRFLAERTGGTYSTLKVQPAELEDSGVYFCASSQTGGTSEKLFFGSGTQLSVL.

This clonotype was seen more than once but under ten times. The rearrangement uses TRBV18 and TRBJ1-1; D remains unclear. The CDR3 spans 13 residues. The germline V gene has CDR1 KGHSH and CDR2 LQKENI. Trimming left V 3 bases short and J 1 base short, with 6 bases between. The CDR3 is CASSPTENTEAFF. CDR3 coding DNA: TGTGCCAGCTCACCCACCGAGAACACTGAAGCTTTCTTT.

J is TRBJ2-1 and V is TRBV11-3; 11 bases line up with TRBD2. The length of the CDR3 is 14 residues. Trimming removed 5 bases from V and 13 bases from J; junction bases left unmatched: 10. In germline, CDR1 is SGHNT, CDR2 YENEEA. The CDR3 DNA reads TGTGCCAGCAGCACCGGGACTAGCGGCCAGGGACAGTTCTTC. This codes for CASSTGTSGQGQFF.

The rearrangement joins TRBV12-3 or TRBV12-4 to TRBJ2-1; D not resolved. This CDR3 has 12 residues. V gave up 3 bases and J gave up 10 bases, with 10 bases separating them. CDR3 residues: CASSFVPIEQFF. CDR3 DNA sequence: TGTGCCAGCAGTTTCGTCCCGATCGAGCAGTTCTTC.

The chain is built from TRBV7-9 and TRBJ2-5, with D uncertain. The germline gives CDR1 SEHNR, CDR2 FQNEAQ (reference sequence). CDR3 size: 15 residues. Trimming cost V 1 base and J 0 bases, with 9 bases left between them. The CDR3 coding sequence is TGTGCCAGCAGCTTAGGGTCGGCAGACCAAGAGACCCAGTACTTC. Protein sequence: CASSLGSADQETQYF.

The CDR3 region has the DNA TGTGCCTGGAGTGTGAGGCTAACTAACTATGGCTACACCTTC. It is translated as CAWSVRLTNYGYTF. This sequence joins TRBV30 and TRBJ1-2; D is ambiguous. Trimming removed 0 bases at V and 0 bases at J, with 8 bases between. The germline CDR1 and CDR2 sequences are GTSNPN and SVGIG (reference sequence). The CDR3 has 14 amino acids. Combining the CDR3 with reference TRBV30 and TRBJ1-2 gives the whole variable domain SQTIHQWPATLVQPVGSPLSLECTVEGTSNPNLYWYRQAAGRGLQLLFYSVGIGQISSEVPQNLSASRPQDRQFILSSKKLLLSDSGFYLCAWSVRLTNYGYTFGSGTRLTVV.